This TCR beta chain stems from a study of blood T cells in healthy people across ages. On the study more broadly: Per two T cells, about one barcoded beta molecule was captured through template switching.

For the second PCR, which ran for about 6 to 11 cycles, a sample-barcoded 5' primer and a J-beta primer mix were used. MiXCR was run by TCRdb on the 5' RACE reads, yielding one entry per CDR3 protein. This table has 650,000 to 800,000 distinct CDR3 sequences, approximately 52% appearing once. RNA extraction gave at least 5 micrograms of total RNA per sample. The CDR3 is 12 residues long. From germline, CDR1 is SNHLY and CDR2 FYNNEI. V and J are TRBV2 and TRBJ2-5, with D hard to call. The closer fit of TRBJ2-7 to the DNA end suggests the J call may be wrong. The sequence derives from a woman at least 80 years old in good health. The sequenced sample was blood. Here the CDR3 DNA reads TGTGCCAGCAATCATTTAGTAGACGAGCAGTACTTC. Its translation: CASNHLVDEQYF.